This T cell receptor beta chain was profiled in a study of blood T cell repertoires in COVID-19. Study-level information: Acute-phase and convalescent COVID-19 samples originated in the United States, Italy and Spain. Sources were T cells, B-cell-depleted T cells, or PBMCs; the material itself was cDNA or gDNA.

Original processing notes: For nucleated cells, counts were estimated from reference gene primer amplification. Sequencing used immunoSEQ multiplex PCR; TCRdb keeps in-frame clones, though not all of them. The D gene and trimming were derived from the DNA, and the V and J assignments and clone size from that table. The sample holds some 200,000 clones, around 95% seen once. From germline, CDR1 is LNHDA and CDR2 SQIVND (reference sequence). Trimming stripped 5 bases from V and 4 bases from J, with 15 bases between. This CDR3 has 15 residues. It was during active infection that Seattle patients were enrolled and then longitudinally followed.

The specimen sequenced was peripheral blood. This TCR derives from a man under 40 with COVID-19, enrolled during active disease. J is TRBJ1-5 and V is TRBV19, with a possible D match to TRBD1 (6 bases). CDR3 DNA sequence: TGTGCCAGTAGTGTAACAGGGAAGGGAAATCAGCCCCAGCATTTT. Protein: CASSVTGKGNQPQHF.